These 6 T cell receptor beta chains were sequenced from one sample in a study of PD-1 blockade in classical Hodgkin lymphoma. Using immunoSEQ multiplex PCR, the repertoire was profiled, and TCRdb retains in-frame clones only, with some absent. The sample carries 10,000 to 15,000 clones, 91% recorded once. Every single patient, without exception, relapsed after autologous stem cell transplantation, and brentuximab vedotin exposure varied. This specimen was peripheral blood mononuclear cells (PBMCs), taken at baseline. The receptor source for this set is a human donor with classical Hodgkin lymphoma.

The chain combines TRBV19 with TRBJ1-6; D unresolved. The CDR3 totals 16 residues. The germline V gene encodes CDR1 LNHDA and CDR2 SQIVND (reference sequence). Trimming took off 5 bases at V and 0 bases at J, with 11 bases between the two ends. CDR3 in DNA: TGTGCCAGTAGTGTCGACCCGAGCTCCTATAATTCACCCCTCCACTTT. Amino acids: CASSVDPSSYNSPLHF.

The CDR3 DNA follows: TGTGCCAGCAGCGGCAGGCCCTCGAACACTGAAGCTTTCTTT. As protein: CASSGRPSNTEAFF. V is TRBV9 and J is TRBJ1-1, with D uncertain. V lost 3 bases to trimming and J lost 1 base, with 10 bases between them. The germline gives CDR1 SGDLS, CDR2 YYNGEE. This CDR3 region has 14 residues.

This clone was seen a single time. The CDR3 DNA follows: TGTGCCAGCAGCTTATCAGCGGGGGTGGATGAGCAGTTCTTC. It encodes CASSLSAGVDEQFF. The rearrangement uses TRBV7-2 and TRBJ2-1, with TRBD2 matching 8 bases. Germline-derived CDR1 and CDR2 are SGHTA and FQGNSA. V was pared by 2 bases and J by 8 bases, with 5 bases of the junction left unmatched. CDR3 length: 14 residues.

The V call is TRBV7-9, the J call TRBJ2-2; D is unclear. CDR3 length equals 16 residues. V gave up 2 bases and J gave up 1 base, with 11 bases separating them. Germline CDR1 and CDR2: SEHNR and FQNEAQ (reference sequence). The CDR3 is CASSLIGAMNTGELFF. The CDR3 DNA sequence: TGTGCCAGCAGCTTAATCGGAGCCATGAACACCGGGGAGCTGTTTTTT.

The chain has TRBV7-8 and TRBJ2-7, with TRBD1 identical over 10 bases. Germline V CDR1 and CDR2: SGHVS, FQNEAQ. The CDR3 length is 14 residues. The trim removed 5 bases at V and 6 bases at J, leaving 7 bases unmatched. Here the CDR3 DNA reads TGTGCCAGCAGCCGCAGACAGGGGGCCATCGAGCAGTACTTC. This sequence encodes CASSRRQGAIEQYF.

V usage is TRBV5-1 and J usage is TRBJ2-7, with D perhaps matching TRBD2 (5 bases). Germline assignment: CDR1 SGHRS and CDR2 YFSETQ. Deletions cut 1 base from V and 2 bases from J, with 10 bases between. The length of the CDR3 is 14 residues. The CDR3 DNA is TGCGCCAGCAGCTTGATGGCGGGCCCCTACGAGCAGTACTTC. Translation gives CASSLMAGPYEQYF.